This TCR beta chain was profiled in a study of blood T cell repertoires in COVID-19. Overall study: Spain, Italy and the United States supplied samples that represented acute and convalescent COVID-19. From T cells, B-cell-depleted T cells, or PBMCs came the material, which was cDNA or gDNA.

In the source study's methods: Amplification of reference gene primers was used by the study to estimate nucleated cell counts. Sequencing used immunoSEQ multiplex PCR; TCRdb keeps in-frame clones, though not all of them. The V and J calls and clone size come from that table; D and trimming were worked out from the DNA. The table has about 130,000 clones, over 60% seen once; the top ten hold more than 35%. This clone was detected a few times. The CDR3 consists of 16 residues. Looked up from germline, CDR1 is SNHLY and CDR2 is FYNNEI. The J segment lost 4 bases and the V segment lost 6 bases, leaving 10 bases of the junction unmatched.

This chain joins TRBV2 and TRBJ2-3; 10 bases agree with TRBD2. The sequence derives from a man aged 40-49 years with active or convalescent COVID-19. Sequenced sample: peripheral blood. DNA of the CDR3: TGTGCCAGCAGGCGGGAAGCGGGAGGGTTTTCAGATACGCAGTATTTT. Translation: CASRREAGGFSDTQYF.